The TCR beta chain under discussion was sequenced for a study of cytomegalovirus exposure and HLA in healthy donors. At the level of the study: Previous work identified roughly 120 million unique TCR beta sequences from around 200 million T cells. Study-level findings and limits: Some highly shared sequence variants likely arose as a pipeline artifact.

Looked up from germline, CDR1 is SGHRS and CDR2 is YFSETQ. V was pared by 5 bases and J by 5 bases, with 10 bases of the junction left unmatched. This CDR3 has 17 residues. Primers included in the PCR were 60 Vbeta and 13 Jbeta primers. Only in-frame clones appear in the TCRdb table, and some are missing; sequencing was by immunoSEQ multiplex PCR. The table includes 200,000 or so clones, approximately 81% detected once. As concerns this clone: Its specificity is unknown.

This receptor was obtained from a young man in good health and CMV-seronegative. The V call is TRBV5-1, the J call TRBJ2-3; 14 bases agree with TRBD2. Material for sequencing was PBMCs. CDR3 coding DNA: TGCGCCAGCAGTTCACCGACTAGCGGGGGGGCGAGAGATACGCAGTATTTT. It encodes CASSSPTSGGARDTQYF.